A single sample is the source of the 9 T cell receptor beta chains below, sequenced in a study of cytomegalovirus exposure and HLA in healthy donors. The PCR ran on 60 Vbeta and 13 Jbeta primers. Profiled with immunoSEQ multiplex PCR; TCRdb holds only in-frame clones, not every one. This table holds fewer than 200,000 clones, 85% found once. Material: PBMCs. The receptor source for this set is a man between 18 and 35 years old in good health and CMV-seropositive.

The V call is TRBV25-1, the J call TRBJ2-7; possible D gene TRBD2, 5 bases. CDR3 size: 15 residues. Trimming left V 8 bases short and J 0 bases short, with 17 bases between. Germline loops: CDR1 MGHDK, CDR2 SYGVNS. CDR3: CASLSATGNSYEQYF. The CDR3 DNA is TGTGCCAGCCTAAGTGCAACGGGGAACTCCTACGAGCAGTACTTC.

This clone turned up a few times. This chain joins TRBV6-5 and TRBJ2-1; 8 nucleotides match TRBD2. This CDR3 is built from 15 residues. With V trimmed by 0 bases and J by 7 bases, 5 bases remained unmatched. Germline V gives CDR1 MNHEY, CDR2 SVGAGI. As DNA, the CDR3 is TGTGCCAGCAGTTACTCGACGGGGGGGCCTAATGAGCAGTTCTTC. It yields the protein CASSYSTGGPNEQFF.

This clone was counted a single time. The chain couples TRBV11-2 to TRBJ1-2, with D possibly matching TRBD1 (5 bases). Germline-derived CDR1 and CDR2 are SGHAT and FQNNGV. V dropped 5 bases and J dropped 5 bases, with 9 bases sitting between them. CDR3 length: 12 amino acids. CDR3 in DNA: TGTGCCAGCAGCCCGGGGGGGTATGGCTACACCTTC. This translates into CASSPGGYGYTF. The whole variable domain, remainder taken from reference TRBV11-2 and TRBJ1-2, is EAGVAQSPRYKIIEKRQSVAFWCNPISGHATLYWYQQILGQGPKLLIQFQNNGVVDDSQLPKDRFSAERLKGVDSTLKIQPAKLEDSAVYLCASSPGGYGYTFGSGTRLTVV.

The V and J genes are TRBV6-1 and TRBJ1-5; TRBD1 matches at 8 bases. In germline, CDR1 is MNHNS, CDR2 SASEGT. CDR3 length: 12 residues. The J segment lost 6 bases and the V segment lost 5 bases, leaving 0 bases of the junction unmatched. This CDR3 reads CASSQGAQPQHF. The DNA for the CDR3 is TGTGCCAGCAGTCAGGGGGCTCAGCCCCAGCATTTT.

The gene calls are TRBV6-5 and TRBJ2-5, with D possibly being TRBD2 (6 bases). V gave up 5 bases and J gave up 5 bases, with 18 bases separating them. In germline, CDR1 is MNHEY, CDR2 SVGAGI. The CDR3 sequence is 15 residues long. The CDR3 DNA reads as TGTGCCAGCAGTCCCTCGTTGGGGGGTGGGGAGACCCAGTACTTC. Translation gives CASSPSLGGGETQYF.

This clone was recorded only once. The chain uses TRBV6-5 and TRBJ2-5, with 7 bases matching TRBD2. The CDR3 is 13 residues long. CDR1 is MNHEY and CDR2 is SVGAGI in the germline V gene. V trimming: 8 bases; J trimming: 0 bases; junction bases outside the gene matches: 3. CDR3 amino acids: CASHREDQETQYF. For the CDR3, the DNA is TGTGCCAGCCACCGGGAGGACCAAGAGACCCAGTACTTC.

This chain connects TRBV5-8 to TRBJ1-1; D is perhaps TRBD1 (6 bases). Germline assignment: CDR1 SGHTS and CDR2 YDEGEE. The V end lost 1 base, the J end lost 3 bases, and 25 bases lay between the germline ends. The CDR3 has 19 residues. As DNA, the CDR3 is TGTGCCAGCAGCTTGCGGATCGGAGGTCAGGGATGGGGGCACACTGAAGCTTTCTTT. It translates to CASSLRIGGQGWGHTEAFF.

The gene calls are TRBV18 and TRBJ1-5; TRBD1 agrees at 8 bases. The J segment lost 5 bases and the V segment lost 4 bases, leaving 1 base of the junction unmatched. The CDR3 runs 13 residues. CDR1 KGHSH and CDR2 LQKENI come from the germline V gene. The CDR3 region is CASSQDRDQPQHF. CDR3 coding DNA: TGTGCCAGCTCACAGGACAGGGATCAGCCCCAGCATTTT.

The chain recombines TRBV6-1 with TRBJ1-5, with 7 positions matching TRBD1. This CDR3 comprises 16 residues. V trimming: 2 bases; J trimming: 4 bases; junction bases outside the gene matches: 8. Germline-derived CDR1 and CDR2 are MNHNS and SASEGT. CDR3 region: CASSEYTGAFNQPQHF. The CDR3, as DNA: TGTGCCAGCAGTGAATATACAGGGGCGTTTAATCAGCCCCAGCATTTT.